Presented here are 8 T cell receptor beta chains from one specimen sequenced in a study of cytomegalovirus exposure and HLA in healthy donors. PCR amplification relied on 60 Vbeta primers (plus 13 Jbeta primers). Profiling relied on immunoSEQ multiplex PCR, and the TCRdb table lists in-frame clones only, not all of them. Of tens of thousands of clones listed, roughly 79% are singletons. What was sequenced was PBMCs. These receptors all come from a male donor in good health and CMV-seronegative.

This sequence joins TRBV6-5 and TRBJ1-1; unclear D gene. CDR1 and CDR2 (germline): MNHEY, SVGAGI. V was trimmed by 2 bases and J by 5 bases, leaving 9 bases between them. The CDR3 spans 13 residues. The CDR3 DNA sequence: TGTGCCAGCAGTTACAACGGGGTTACTGAAGCTTTCTTT. Its translation is CASSYNGVTEAFF.

The chain employs TRBV7-2 and TRBJ2-7, with D tentatively TRBD2 (5 bases). This CDR3 is 15 amino acids long. The V gene lost 4 bases and the J gene lost 6 bases, with 19 bases spanning the gap. The germline CDR1 and CDR2 sequences are SGHTA and FQGNSA. CDR3 amino acids: CASSSRPGVATEQYF. The DNA for the CDR3 is TGTGCCAGCAGCTCGCGACCCGGGGTAGCGACCGAGCAGTACTTC. Full variable domain (rest looked up from reference TRBV7-2 and TRBJ2-7): GAGVSQSPSNKVTEKGKDVELRCDPISGHTALYWYRQSLGQGLEFLIYFQGNSAPDKSGLPSDRFSAERTGGSVSTLTIQRTQQEDSAVYLCASSSRPGVATEQYFGPGTRLTVT.

The chain links TRBV5-8 to TRBJ1-5, with D tentatively TRBD1 (6 bases). V shed 2 bases and J shed 2 bases, with 11 bases lying between them. Germline lookup yields CDR1 SGHTS and CDR2 YDEGEE. The CDR3 is 15 amino acids. The CDR3: CASSFQGTGNQPQHF. CDR3 bases: TGTGCCAGCAGCTTCCAGGGGACGGGCAATCAGCCCCAGCATTTT.

This CDR3 is CASNRDRDYEQYF. Written as DNA, the CDR3 is TGTGCCAGCAACCGGGACAGAGACTACGAGCAGTACTTC. V and J are TRBV9 and TRBJ2-7, with 7 bases that match TRBD1. Germline assignment: CDR1 SGDLS and CDR2 YYNGEE. J lost 3 bases, V lost 6 bases, and 6 bases had no gene match. The CDR3 runs to 13 residues.

This clone is judged medium-sized (0.01 to 0.1%). The genes are TRBV5-8 and TRBJ2-7; 9 nucleotides agree with TRBD1. CDR1 and CDR2 from the germline V gene are SGHTS and YDEGEE. Trimming removed 4 bases from V and 3 bases from J; junction bases left unmatched: 5. The CDR3 covers 14 residues. The chain's CDR3 is CASSHGQGIYEQYF. CDR3 sequence (DNA): TGTGCCAGCAGCCACGGACAGGGGATCTACGAGCAGTACTTC.

The chain combines TRBV2 with TRBJ2-5; the D gene is possibly TRBD1 (5 bases). This CDR3 contains 13 residues. V lost 6 bases, J lost 4 bases, and 12 bases lay in between. The germline V gene encodes CDR1 SNHLY and CDR2 FYNNEI. CDR3 in amino acids: CASSRQRGETQYF. The CDR3 bases are TGTGCCAGCAGCAGACAGCGAGGAGAGACCCAGTACTTC. The full variable domain, with the rest looked up from reference TRBV2 and TRBJ2-5, is EPEVTQTPSHQVTQMGQEVILRCVPISNHLYFYWYRQILGQKVEFLVSFYNNEISEKSEIFDDQFSVERPDGSNFTLKIRSTKLEDSAMYFCASSRQRGETQYFGPGTRLLVL.

This clone has only a few counts. The chain has TRBV7-8 and TRBJ2-1; perhaps TRBD1 as D (5 bases). The CDR3 runs 16 residues. V lost 5 bases, J lost 0 bases, and 14 bases lay in between. Germline V gene lookup returns CDR1 SGHVS and CDR2 FQNEAQ. The DNA for the CDR3 is TGTGCCAGCAGCCCACAGGTTCGGAGCTCCTACAATGAGCAGTTCTTC. Protein sequence: CASSPQVRSSYNEQFF.

This clone was detected once. The chain carries TRBV28 and TRBJ1-5; TRBD1 matches at 10 bases. V trimming: 4 bases; J trimming: 4 bases; junction bases outside the gene matches: 1. CDR1 MDHEN and CDR2 SYDVKM come from the germline V gene. The CDR3 runs 14 residues. CDR3 DNA sequence: TGTGCCAGCAGTTCGGACAGGGGGAATCAGCCCCAGCATTTT. The encoded protein is CASSSDRGNQPQHF.